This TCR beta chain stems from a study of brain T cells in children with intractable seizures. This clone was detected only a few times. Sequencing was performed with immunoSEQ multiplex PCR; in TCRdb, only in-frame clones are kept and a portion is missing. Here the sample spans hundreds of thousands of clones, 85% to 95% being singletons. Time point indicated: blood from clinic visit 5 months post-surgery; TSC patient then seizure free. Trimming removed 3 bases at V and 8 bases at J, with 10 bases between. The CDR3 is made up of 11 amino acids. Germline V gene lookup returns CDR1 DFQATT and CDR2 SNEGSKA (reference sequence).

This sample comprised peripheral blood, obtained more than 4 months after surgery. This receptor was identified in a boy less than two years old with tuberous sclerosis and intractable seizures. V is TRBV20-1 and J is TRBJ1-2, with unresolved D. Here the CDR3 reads CSASPGSGYTF. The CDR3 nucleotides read TGCAGTGCTAGTCCTGGGAGCGGCTACACCTTC.